This record looks at one T cell receptor (beta chain) sequence and its context. The antigen is not known. Produced via immunoSEQ multiplex PCR; TCRdb's table is partial and in-frame only. Of around 77,000 clones listed, approximately 94% are singletons. The sample comes from a study of graft-versus-host responses after intestinal transplantation. Study information: Each recipient received a multivisceral, liver-intestinal, or isolated intestinal graft.

The CDR3 is 18 residues long. Germline V CDR1 and CDR2: SGHRS, YFSETQ. With 3 bases clipped from V and 3 bases from J, the junction kept 7 bases outside the gene matches. Whole-study results and caveats: Subjects displaying graft-donor T cell macrochimerism possessed elevated graft-versus-host to host-versus-graft clonal ratios inside allografts.

The TCR sequence derives from a human donor who received an intestinal transplant. The source was unstimulated CD8+ T cells sorted from spleen or lymph node cells, collected before intestinal transplant. The chain has TRBV5-1 and TRBJ2-2; the match to TRBD2 covers 14 bases. The CDR3 sequence: CASSSGLAGVRDTGELFF. The CDR3 DNA reads TGCGCCAGCAGCTCGGGACTAGCGGGAGTTCGGGACACCGGGGAGCTGTTTTTT. Complete variable domain (other parts from reference TRBV5-1 and TRBJ2-2): KAGVTQTPRYLIKTRGQQVTLSCSPISGHRSVSWYQQTPGQGLQFLFEYFSETQRNKGNFPGRFSGRQFSNSRSEMNVSTLELGDSALYLCASSSGLAGVRDTGELFFGEGSRLTVL.